The rows below give T cell receptor beta chains drawn from one sample of a study of tumor-infiltrating lymphocytes in primary liver carcinoma. In TCRdb, the multiplex PCR reads were re-called with MiXCR into one record per CDR3 protein. The repertoire holds roughly 120,000 distinct CDR3 sequences, with around two thirds as singletons. The sample consisted of liver tumor tissue from sampling region 1. These receptors all come from a woman aged 60-75 years with primary liver carcinoma and hepatitis B virus infection. Each CDR3 is given with its conserved first and last residue. The D gene is left open where the match is weak. Size is omitted from some rows. Given values are once, few, many or a class for expanded clones.

CDR3nt | CDR3aa | len | j_gene | d_gene | v_gene | abundance
TGTGCCAGCCAGCCCCCCGCCGGGACAGGGACGTACGAGCAGTACTTC | CASQPPAGTGTYEQYF | 16 | TRBJ2-7 | TRBD1 | TRBV6-6 | many
TGCAGCGTTCGACACGACAGGAACACTGAAGCTTTCTTT | CSVRHDRNTEAFF | 13 | TRBJ1-1 | - | TRBV29-1 | many
TGTGCCAGCTCAAGGACTAGCGGGAACTACGAGCAGTACTTC | CASSRTSGNYEQYF | 14 | TRBJ2-7 | TRBD2 | TRBV6-1 | many
TGTGCCAGCAGTTTCCGCAGGACTACCTACGAGCAGTACTTC | CASSFRRTTYEQYF | 14 | TRBJ2-7 | - | TRBV28 | -
TGTGCCATGAGTGGGGACACCAATGAGCAGTTCTTC | CAMSGDTNEQFF | 12 | TRBJ2-1 | - | TRBV10-3 | -
TGTGCCAGCAGAGGTTTTCCCAGTCAGCCCCAGCATTTT | CASRGFPSQPQHF | 13 | TRBJ1-5 | - | TRBV28 | -
TGTGCCAGCGGTTCCCGACTAGCGGGAGAAGGTGAGCAGTACTTC | CASGSRLAGEGEQYF | 15 | TRBJ2-7 | TRBD2 | TRBV6-5 | -
TGTGCCAGCAGAAGGCCACAGGGGGCCCATAATTCACCCCTCCACTTT | CASRRPQGAHNSPLHF | 16 | TRBJ1-6 | TRBD1 | TRBV6-6 | many
TGTGCCAGCAGCCCAATCTCGACAGGACTCAATCAGCCCCAGCATTTT | CASSPISTGLNQPQHF | 16 | TRBJ1-5 | - | TRBV11-1 | -
TGTGCCAGCACCCGAGGGGGGGAGCTAGCCAACAACATGCAGCACTTC | CASTRGGELANNMQHF | 16 | TRBJ2-4 | - | TRBV6-1 | few
TGTGCCAGCAGCTTCATCGGGAGTCCCTCTTATACAGATACGCACTATTTT | CASSFIGSPSYTDTHYF | 17 | TRBJ2-3 | - | TRBV5-6 | -
TGTTCAAGCAGCTCAAGCGCGACTAGGGTCGTGGACTTC | CSSSSSATRVVDF | 13 | TRBJ2-4 | - | TRBV28 | -
TGTGCCAGCATGGGGCCTCGGGGAAACACCATATATTTT | CASMGPRGNTIYF | 13 | TRBJ1-3 | - | TRBV6-5 | many
TGTGCCAGCATCTCGGAAGGGAGTCGTCCTGAGACCCAGTACTTC | CASISEGSRPETQYF | 15 | TRBJ2-5 | - | TRBV28 | -
TGCGCCAGCAGCTCAGTGGGGGGGGCCAATGAACAGTTCTTC | CASSSVGGANEQFF | 14 | TRBJ2-1 | - | TRBV5-1 | -
TGTGCCAGCAGGGGGACAGTCCAAGAGACCCAGTACTTC | CASRGTVQETQYF | 13 | TRBJ2-5 | TRBD1 | TRBV6-5 | many
TGTGTCAACAGCGCCCGGCCATTCCTAGTTAACACCGGGGAGCTATTTTTT | CVNSARPFLVNTGELFF | 17 | TRBJ2-2 | - | TRBV11-1 | -
TGTGCCAGCAACTTATTACCCGGCGGGGGGGGGGATACGCAGTATTTT | CASNLLPGGGGDTQYF | 16 | TRBJ2-3 | TRBD2 | TRBV11-2 | once
TGTGCCAGCAGTGAATATCTAGGGGATAAAGAGACCCAGTACTTC | CASSEYLGDKETQYF | 15 | TRBJ2-5 | - | TRBV25-1 | few
TGTGCCAGCAGCACCTACCCCGGGAGCGAAGAGACCCAGTACTTC | CASSTYPGSEETQYF | 15 | TRBJ2-5 | - | TRBV12-3/TRBV12-4 | few
TGTGCCAGCAGTTTAACGCCTGGGGGCACATATACGCAGTATTTT | CASSLTPGGTYTQYF | 15 | TRBJ2-3 | - | TRBV28 | -
TGTGCCAGCAGTATTAGCGGGAGGGCCTGGTACAATGAGCTGTTCTTC | CASSISGRAWYNELFF | 16 | TRBJ2-1 | TRBD2 | TRBV11-3 | -
TGCGCCAGCAGTGCTAGGCTCTCCTACAATGAGCAGTTCTTC | CASSARLSYNEQFF | 14 | TRBJ2-1 | - | TRBV10-2 | many
TGTAGCGTTGGGGGAACTGGGGTCAACGTCCTGACTTTC | CSVGGTGVNVLTF | 13 | TRBJ2-6 | - | TRBV29-1 | -
TGCGCCAGCAGCCAAGATCCCTACAGGGCGAATGAAAAACTGTTTTTT | CASSQDPYRANEKLFF | 16 | TRBJ1-4 | - | TRBV4-1 | many
TGTGCCAGCAGCCCGAGCGACCAAGAGACCCAGTACTTT | CASSPSDQETQYF | 13 | TRBJ2-3 | - | TRBV11-3 | -
TGCAGGGTTCTACGTTTGGTGATTAGTCAAGAGACTCAGTACTTC | CRVLRLVISQETQYF | 15 | TRBJ2-5 | - | TRBV29-1 | -
TGTGCCAGCAGTGCCAACAGGGAAAGCGGCTACACCTTC | CASSANRESGYTF | 13 | TRBJ1-2 | - | TRBV2 | -
TGTGCCAGCAGCCCTCTGAACCCCCACGAGCAGTACTTC | CASSPLNPHEQYF | 13 | TRBJ2-7 | - | TRBV11-2 | few
TGTGCCAGCAGTTACAGACACCTAGTCTACGTGCAGTACTTC | CASSYRHLVYVQYF | 14 | TRBJ2-7 | - | TRBV28 | -
TGTTCCAGCAGTTACTCCGGGATAGCGCTATACGAGCAGTACTTC | CSSSYSGIALYEQYF | 15 | TRBJ2-7 | - | TRBV6-5 | -
TGTGCCAGCAGCCAGCGGGCAGATACGCAGTACTTT | CASSQRADTQYF | 12 | TRBJ2-3 | - | TRBV11-3 | -
TGTGCCAGCAGCCGCTTAGGGGGCGTGGGGACTGAAGCTTTCTTT | CASSRLGGVGTEAFF | 15 | TRBJ1-1 | TRBD1 | TRBV7-3 | few
TGTACCAGCAGTTACTCCGGGACAGGGGTTAATGAGCAGTTCTTC | CTSSYSGTGVNEQFF | 15 | TRBJ2-1 | TRBD1 | TRBV6-5 | few
TGCGCCAGCGGTCCCGACAGGATAAAGAATGAAAGACTGTTTTTT | CASGPDRIKNERLFF | 15 | TRBJ1-4 | - | TRBV4-1 | -
TGCGCCAACAGCCAAACCGACAGGGAGGGGGATGAGCAGTTCTTC | CANSQTDREGDEQFF | 15 | TRBJ2-1 | - | TRBV5-1 | -
TGCGCCAGCAGCTCGGACAGCTCCTACAATGAGCAGTTCTTC | CASSSDSSYNEQFF | 14 | TRBJ2-1 | - | TRBV5-1 | -
TGTGCCTGGAGGCAGCCCGCTAATGAAAAACTGTTTTTT | CAWRQPANEKLFF | 13 | TRBJ1-4 | - | TRBV30 | few
TGCGCCAGCAGCTTGGCCGGGGGCGCCGGAGAGGACTATGGCTACACCTTC | CASSLAGGAGEDYGYTF | 17 | TRBJ1-2 | - | TRBV5-1 | few
TGTGCCAGCAGCTTGCCGGGATTATGGGACAATGAGCAGTTCTTC | CASSLPGLWDNEQFF | 15 | TRBJ2-1 | - | TRBV11-2 | large
TGTGCCAGCAGCCCTACAGTGGCCAAAAACATCCAGTACTTC | CASSPTVAKNIQYF | 14 | TRBJ2-4 | - | TRBV11-2 | -
TGTGCCTGGTTAATCCTGGGCACTGAAGCTTTCTTT | CAWLILGTEAFF | 12 | TRBJ1-1 | - | TRBV30 | many
TGTGCCAGCAGTCCCGGGGGTAGCGGCGCGAGGGAGCAGTTCTTC | CASSPGGSGAREQFF | 15 | TRBJ2-1 | - | TRBV28 | many
TGTGCCAGCAGTATCCAAGAGACCCAGTACTTC | CASSIQETQYF | 11 | TRBJ2-5 | - | TRBV6-1 | many
TGTGCCAGCTGCTTGGTCGGACAGGCGATCACAGATACGCAGTATTTT | CASCLVGQAITDTQYF | 16 | TRBJ2-3 | TRBD1 | TRBV11-2 | -
TGTGCCTGCATAAGGCAGAGAGCTAACTATGGCTACACCTTC | CACIRQRANYGYTF | 14 | TRBJ1-2 | - | TRBV28 | -
TGTGCCAGCAGTTTATCCCGGGGAGGGTACATTCAGTACTTC | CASSLSRGGYIQYF | 14 | TRBJ2-4 | TRBD2 | TRBV28 | -
TGTGCCAGCTGCTTAGGGGACAGCCGATTAAATGAAAAACTATTTTTT | CASCLGDSRLNEKLFF | 16 | TRBJ1-4 | TRBD1 | TRBV11-3 | -
TGCGCCAGCAGCATCCGATATCGGGCCTGGGAGGAGACCCAGTACTTC | CASSIRYRAWEETQYF | 16 | TRBJ2-5 | - | TRBV4-1 | few
TGTGCTAGCAGCTTAGGAGACAGCAATGAGCAACTCTTC | CASSLGDSNEQLF | 13 | TRBJ2-1 | - | TRBV11-3 | -
TGTGCCAGCAGCCAAGAGGAGGGGGGCTCAGGTACGCAGTACTTT | CASSQEEGGSGTQYF | 15 | TRBJ2-3 | - | TRBV4-2 | -
TGTGCCAGCAGCTCTAGTTTATCCGGGACTAGTGTCAATGAGCAGTTCTTC | CASSSSLSGTSVNEQFF | 17 | TRBJ2-1 | TRBD2 | TRBV7-9 | -
TGTGCCAGCAGTTTCGGGTCCTACTACGAGCAGTACTTC | CASSFGSYYEQYF | 13 | TRBJ2-7 | - | TRBV12-3/TRBV12-4 | many
TGTGCCAGCAGCCTGGGACTGGCAGGCTCCCAAGGGGCCCAGTACTTC | CASSLGLAGSQGAQYF | 16 | TRBJ2-5 | - | TRBV11-2 | -
TGTGTCTGGACCGCCCTGACAGGTACCGGGACCCAGTACTTC | CVWTALTGTGTQYF | 14 | TRBJ2-5 | - | TRBV30 | -